What follows are 20 T cell receptor beta chains derived from one specimen sequenced in a study of T cells in Graves' hyperthyroidism and ophthalmopathy. The CDR3 regions of TCR beta were amplified from RNA transcripts. HTBI primers were employed in a first-round RT-PCR of the TCR CDR3. TCRdb re-called the multiplex PCR reads with MiXCR, one entry per CDR3 protein. The sample holds roughly 240,000 distinct CDR3 sequences; approximately 25% are singletons and the top ten take under 40%. Input material: blood. These receptors were collected from a woman aged 40 to 50 with Graves' ophthalmopathy.

In its sample, this clonotype was seen many times. The chain combines TRBV12-3 or TRBV12-4 with TRBJ2-2; perhaps TRBD2 as D (5 bases). This CDR3 is built from 16 residues. V shed 3 bases and J shed 0 bases, with 11 bases lying between them. For the CDR3, the DNA is TGTGCCAGCAGTTTGGTCCGGACTCCGAACACCGGGGAGCTGTTTTTT. This encodes CASSLVRTPNTGELFF.

This clonotype was recorded many times. CDR3 DNA sequence: TGCAGCGTTGTGATCGACGGGAACACTGAAGCTTTCTTT. This codes for CSVVIDGNTEAFF. This chain uses TRBV29-1 with TRBJ1-1; D remains unclear. The CDR3 runs 13 residues. CDR1 and CDR2 from the germline V gene are SQVTM and ANQGSEA. V was shortened by 4 bases and J by 1 base, with 10 bases between the two germline ends.

The V call is TRBV12-3 or TRBV12-4, the J call TRBJ1-1; the D is unclear. CDR3 length: 13 amino acids. Trimming took 2 bases from V and 4 from J, leaving 8 bases between them. CDR3 protein: CASSLLLPTEAFF. As DNA, the CDR3 is TGTGCCAGCAGTTTATTGTTACCCACTGAAGCTTTCTTT.

Ten or more counts support this clonotype. Here the CDR3 reads CASRALGTGYAEAFF. The DNA for the CDR3 is TGTGCCAGCAGGGCTCTTGGGACAGGGTACGCTGAAGCTTTCTTT. The chain employs TRBV28 and TRBJ1-1, with TRBD1 matching over 9 bases. V lost 6 bases, J lost 6 bases, and 11 bases stayed unmatched. This CDR3 is 15 amino acids long. From germline, CDR1 is MDHEN and CDR2 SYDVKM.

Concerning this clonotype: This CDR3 fails to terminate in the conserved phenylalanine or tryptophan, so it likely reflects a read error. V is TRBV2 and J is TRBJ2-7, with a tentative D call TRBD1 (6 bases). Trimming cost V 5 bases and J 0 bases, with 14 bases left between them. Germline V gene lookup returns CDR1 SNHLY and CDR2 FYNNEI. The CDR3 has 15 residues. Here the CDR3 reads CASSFSTGSSYEQYS. Written as DNA, the CDR3 is TGTGCCAGCAGTTTTAGCACAGGGTCCTCCTACGAGCAGTACTCC.

This clonotype has at least ten counts. This chain links TRBV12-3 or TRBV12-4 with TRBJ1-1; possibly TRBD1 for D (5 bases). Trimming removed 8 bases at V and 1 base at J, with 11 bases between. CDR3 length: 13 residues. CDR3 sequence: CASAGQGNTEAFF. CDR3 nucleotides: TGTGCCAGCGCGGGGCAGGGGAACACTGAAGCTTTCTTT.

This clonotype showed up many times. The chain links TRBV6-5 to TRBJ2-7; 12 nucleotides agree with TRBD1. V was pared by 7 bases and J by 4 bases, with 5 bases of the junction left unmatched. Looked up from germline, CDR1 is MNHEY and CDR2 is SVGAGI. The CDR3 totals 14 residues. CDR3 sequence (DNA): TGTGCCAGCAAGAGGGGACAGGGGGCTTACGAGCAGTACTTC. Amino acids: CASKRGQGAYEQYF.

The chain employs TRBV18 and TRBJ2-2; TRBD2 agrees at 7 bases. Germline V gene lookup returns CDR1 KGHSH and CDR2 LQKENI. This CDR3 contains 18 residues. After removal of 4 bases from V and 1 base from J, the junction contained 12 bases not matched to a gene. CDR3 protein: CASSLKAAGPKNTGELFF. Here the CDR3 DNA reads TGTGCCAGCTCACTCAAGGCAGCGGGACCGAAGAACACCGGGGAGCTGTTTTTT.

This clonotype occurred many times. This chain uses TRBV19 with TRBJ1-2; 8 positions agree with TRBD1. Per germline, CDR1 LNHDA and CDR2 SQIVND (reference sequence). The CDR3 consists of 13 residues. The trim removed 4 bases at V and 8 bases at J, leaving 6 bases unmatched. Written as DNA, the CDR3 is TGTGCCAGTAGTACCGGGACAGGCAACGGCTACACCTTC. It is translated as CASSTGTGNGYTF.

Many counts were recorded for this clonotype. The genes are TRBV20-1 and TRBJ2-7, with D perhaps TRBD2 (5 bases). V dropped 1 base and J dropped 3 bases, with 10 bases sitting between them. Germline CDR1 is DFQATT and CDR2 is SNEGSKA (reference sequence). The CDR3 loop spans 13 amino acids. In DNA form, the CDR3 reads TGCAGTGCTAGAGGGACGAGGGACTACGAGCAGTACTTC. Amino acid sequence: CSARGTRDYEQYF.

This clonotype was seen at least ten times. V usage is TRBV19 and J usage is TRBJ1-5, with D perhaps matching TRBD1 (6 bases). This CDR3 spans 14 amino acids. The germline CDR1 and CDR2 sequences are LNHDA and SQIVND (reference sequence). Deletions cut 4 bases from V and 7 bases from J, with 14 bases between. Here the CDR3 reads CASSTGRGIQPQHF. CDR3 sequence (DNA): TGTGCCAGTAGTACGGGCAGGGGAATACAGCCCCAGCATTTT.

This clonotype has ten or more counts. The rearrangement joins TRBV6-2 or TRBV6-3 to TRBJ2-7; TRBD1 agrees at 8 bases. CDR3 size: 15 residues. Germline CDR1 and CDR2: MNHEY and SVGEGT. The ends lost 6 bases at V and 2 bases at J; junction bases unmatched: 9. Here the CDR3 DNA reads TGTGCCAGCAGATTAATAGACAGGGGCACCTACGAGCAGTACTTC. It encodes CASRLIDRGTYEQYF.

The chain recombines TRBV6-1 with TRBJ1-5, with a possible D match to TRBD1 (5 bases). From germline, CDR1 is MNHNS and CDR2 SASEGT. V lost 5 bases, J lost 2 bases, and 10 bases lay in between. This CDR3 spans 14 amino acids. CDR3 sequence (DNA): TGTGCCAGCAGTAAAGACAGAGGCAATCAGCCCCAGCATTTT. It encodes CASSKDRGNQPQHF.

This clonotype appeared many times. This rearrangement joins TRBV15 to TRBJ1-2; D possibly corresponds to TRBD1 (6 bases). The CDR3 spans 15 residues. V was pared by 7 bases and J by 5 bases, with 20 bases between. Germline V lookup: CDR1 LNHNV, CDR2 YYDKDF (reference sequence). CDR3 coding DNA: TGTGCCACCAACAGCCCACAACAGGGAGAATATGGCTACACCTTC. It encodes CATNSPQQGEYGYTF.

A single count supports this clonotype. The rearrangement joins TRBV30 to TRBJ1-1; D unclear. CDR3 length: 15 amino acids. Between the trimmed V and J ends, which lost 0 bases and 1 base, there was a span of 12 bases. Germline values: CDR1 GTSNPN, CDR2 SVGIG (reference sequence). The CDR3, as DNA: TGTGCCTGGAGTGTCGGCCCCGAAGGGAACACTGAAGCTTTCTTT. Its protein product is CAWSVGPEGNTEAFF. Full variable domain (remainder filled in from reference TRBV30 and TRBJ1-1): SQTIHQWPATLVQPVGSPLSLECTVEGTSNPNLYWYRQAAGRGLQLLFYSVGIGQISSEVPQNLSASRPQDRQFILSSKKLLLSDSGFYLCAWSVGPEGNTEAFFGQGTRLTVV.

This clonotype was observed at least ten times. This rearrangement joins TRBV27 to TRBJ1-1, with TRBD1 matching over 8 bases. CDR1 MNHEY and CDR2 SMNVEV come from the germline V gene (reference sequence). J lost 9 bases, V lost 3 bases, and 6 bases had no gene match. This CDR3 comprises 13 residues. CDR3 amino acids: CASSFSGGWKAFF. CDR3 in DNA: TGTGCCAGCAGTTTCTCAGGGGGCTGGAAAGCTTTCTTT.

This clonotype showed up many times. This chain links TRBV4-2 with TRBJ1-5; D call uncertain. The ends were cut back, 1 base at V and 1 base at J, with 5 bases in the middle. CDR3 length: 14 residues. Germline CDR1 reads LGHNA; CDR2 reads YNFKEQ. CDR3 residues: CASSQVASNQPQHF. The CDR3 DNA follows: TGTGCCAGCAGCCAAGTAGCAAGCAATCAGCCCCAGCATTTT.

This clonotype was found many times. This chain links TRBV28 with TRBJ2-7, with D uncertain. V shed 4 bases and J shed 2 bases, with 9 bases lying between them. CDR3 length equals 13 residues. Per germline, CDR1 MDHEN and CDR2 SYDVKM. For the CDR3, the DNA is TGTGCCAGCAGTTGGAACGGCCCCTACGAGCAGTACTTC. Translated, it gives CASSWNGPYEQYF.

This clonotype was seen many times. V usage is TRBV7-3 and J usage is TRBJ1-1, with 11 bases lining up with TRBD1. CDR1 SGHTA and CDR2 FQGTGA come from the germline V gene. This CDR3 region has 15 residues. Unmatched junction bases numbered 5, after V lost 4 bases and J lost 4 bases. CDR3 bases: TGTGCCAGCAGCTGGACAGGGGGCTCGGGCACTGAAGCTTTCTTT. It is translated as CASSWTGGSGTEAFF.

In its sample, this clonotype was seen many times. This CDR3 reads CASSWGPFGRYEQYF. The DNA for the CDR3 is TGTGCCAGCAGTTGGGGACCATTCGGGAGATACGAGCAGTACTTC. This chain links TRBV6-2 or TRBV6-3 with TRBJ2-7; D is perhaps TRBD2 (6 bases). There are 15 residues in the CDR3. Trimming shortened V by 4 bases and J by 4 bases, and 17 bases separated the two germline ends. Germline V gene data show CDR1 as MNHEY and CDR2 as SVGEGT.